The next 24 T cell receptor beta chains were all read from a single sample in a study of T cell responses to AZD1222 COVID-19 vaccine. Assay: immunoSEQ multiplex PCR; the TCRdb copy retains only in-frame clones and omits some. The table includes about 140,000 clones, approximately 90% detected once. Specimen: peripheral blood, collected on day 0 of AZD1222 vaccination. These receptors came from an adult in good health.

The CDR3 sequence is CASSPYGGSPLHF. The CDR3 DNA follows: TGTGCCAGCAGCCCCTACGGGGGATCACCCCTCCACTTT. The rearrangement links TRBV7-9 to TRBJ1-6; a possible D gene is TRBD1 (5 bases). Germline V gene data show CDR1 as SEHNR and CDR2 as FQNEAQ (reference sequence). This CDR3 is built from 13 residues. V lost 5 bases, J lost 10 bases, and 12 bases lay in between. The variable domain in full, with the rest retrieved from reference TRBV7-9 and TRBJ1-6, is DTGVSQNPRHKITKRGQNVTFRCDPISEHNRLYWYRQTLGQGPEFLTYFQNEAQLEKSRLLSDRFSAERPKGSFSTLEIQRTEQGDSAMYLCASSPYGGSPLHFGNGTRLTVT.

V and J are TRBV11-3 and TRBJ2-7, with 14 positions matching TRBD2. Germline CDR1 SGHNT, CDR2 YENEEA. The CDR3 is 16 residues long. V shed 5 bases, J shed 4 bases, and the junction held 7 bases outside the gene matches. CDR3 nucleotides: TGTGCCAGCAGCCGGGGGACTAGCGGGAGTCGATACGAGCAGTACTTC. Amino acids: CASSRGTSGSRYEQYF.

The genes are TRBV7-9 and TRBJ2-7, with D maybe TRBD1 (5 bases). The CDR3 loop spans 12 amino acids. CDR1 SEHNR and CDR2 FQNEAQ come from the germline V gene (reference sequence). Between the trimmed V and J ends, which lost 5 bases and 7 bases, there was a span of 12 bases. CDR3 nucleotides: TGTGCCAGCAGCACAACAGGTCCTGAGCAGTACTTC. This encodes CASSTTGPEQYF.

This rearrangement joins TRBV12-5 to TRBJ1-4, with no clear D. The CDR3 is 15 residues long. The V gene lost 3 bases and the J gene lost 4 bases, with 12 bases spanning the gap. CDR1 is LGHNT and CDR2 is FRNRAP in the germline V gene. CDR3 protein: CASGLEGGVNEKLFF. The CDR3 DNA is TGTGCTAGTGGTTTAGAGGGCGGGGTTAATGAAAAACTGTTTTTT.

The V gene is TRBV25-1, the J gene TRBJ2-7; 8 nucleotides line up with TRBD2. CDR1 MGHDK and CDR2 SYGVNS come from the germline V gene. V dropped 6 bases and J dropped 4; count of bases not matched to a gene: 11. CDR3 size: 15 residues. The CDR3 sequence: CASSVTGGARYEQYF. For the CDR3, the DNA is TGTGCCAGCAGCGTCACGGGGGGGGCGCGGTACGAGCAGTACTTC.

The V call is TRBV4-3, the J call TRBJ2-3, with D perhaps TRBD2 (6 bases). Trimming removed 0 bases from V and 4 bases from J, with 14 bases in between. This CDR3 region has 16 residues. Germline CDR1 is LGHNA and CDR2 is YSLEER. The CDR3 here is CASSQEVPGASDTQYF. In nucleotides, the CDR3 is TGCGCCAGCAGCCAAGAGGTCCCGGGAGCTTCAGATACGCAGTATTTT.

This chain connects TRBV3-1 (or the pseudogene TRBV3-2) to TRBJ2-3; D is undetermined. Looked up from germline, CDR1 is LGHDT and CDR2 is YNNKEL (reference sequence). The CDR3 extends over 15 amino acids. The germline V and J ends were trimmed by 0 bases and 0 bases, with 7 bases remaining between them. The chain's CDR3 is CASSQEASSTDTQYF. The CDR3 coding sequence is TGTGCCAGCAGCCAAGAAGCGAGTAGCACAGATACGCAGTATTTT.

V gene TRBV19 combines with J gene TRBJ2-7; tentatively, D is TRBD2 (7 bases). Deletions cut 9 bases from V and 2 bases from J, with 23 bases between. The CDR3 is 16 amino acids. The germline CDR1 and CDR2 sequences are LNHDA and SQIVND (reference sequence). CDR3 amino acids: CASRTVGLGDAYEQYF. DNA of the CDR3: TGTGCCAGCAGGACAGTCGGACTAGGGGATGCCTACGAGCAGTACTTC. Together with reference TRBV19 and TRBJ2-7, the CDR3 gives the full variable domain: DGGITQSPKYLFRKEGQNVTLSCEQNLNHDAMYWYRQDPGQGLRLIYYSQIVNDFQKGDIAEGYSVSREKKESFPLTVTSAQKNPTAFYLCASRTVGLGDAYEQYFGPGTRLTVT.

This clone was seen once. CDR3 in amino acids: CASSLAGSGSWREQYF. The DNA of the CDR3 is TGTGCCAGCAGCTTGGCCGGTAGCGGGAGTTGGCGCGAGCAGTACTTC. The chain links TRBV5-4 to TRBJ2-7, with 9 nucleotides matching TRBD2. Trimming removed 0 bases from V and 6 bases from J; junction bases left unmatched: 10. Germline CDR1 is SGHNT and CDR2 is YYREEE (reference sequence). The CDR3 has 16 residues.

The chain recombines TRBV10-3 with TRBJ1-1; perhaps TRBD1 as D (5 bases). Germline V gene sequence: CDR1 ENHRY, CDR2 SYGVKD. The CDR3 is made up of 13 amino acids. V shed 8 bases and J shed 0 bases, with 10 bases lying between them. This CDR3 is CAIESGMNTEAFF. In nucleotides, the CDR3 is TGTGCCATCGAGTCAGGGATGAACACTGAAGCTTTCTTT.

The chain recombines TRBV5-1 with TRBJ2-5, with a weak D call TRBD1 (6 bases). The CDR3 has 14 amino acids. Germline V gives CDR1 SGHRS, CDR2 YFSETQ. V lost 4 bases, J lost 5 bases, and 15 bases lay in between. The CDR3: CASSDPQGWETQYF. In DNA form, the CDR3 reads TGCGCCAGCAGCGACCCACAGGGCTGGGAGACCCAGTACTTC.

The rearrangement uses TRBV4-3 and TRBJ1-4, with D possibly being TRBD1 (5 bases). Trimming shortened V by 4 bases and J by 5 bases, and 14 bases separated the two germline ends. This CDR3 contains 15 residues. Germline values: CDR1 LGHNA, CDR2 YSLEER. This CDR3 reads CASSLNAEGNEKLFF. The CDR3 DNA reads TGCGCCAGCAGCCTAAACGCCGAGGGGAATGAAAAACTGTTTTTT.

This clone was recorded only once. The genes are TRBV6-5 and TRBJ2-7, with TRBD1 matching over 9 bases. This CDR3 has 14 residues. Trimming took 6 bases from V and 2 from J; bases not matched to a gene: 5. The germline V gene encodes CDR1 MNHEY and CDR2 SVGAGI. The DNA of the CDR3 is TGTGCCAGCAGCCGGGACAGGGTCACCTACGAGCAGTACTTC. Its translation is CASSRDRVTYEQYF.

This clone was counted a single time. This chain connects TRBV5-4 to TRBJ1-2; 7 nucleotides agree with TRBD1. With 8 bases clipped from V and 0 bases from J, the junction kept 1 base outside the gene matches. The CDR3 spans 12 residues. Germline V gene sequence: CDR1 SGHNT, CDR2 YYREEE (reference sequence). CDR3 amino acids: CASGTANYGYTF. The CDR3 DNA is TGTGCCAGTGGGACAGCTAACTATGGCTACACCTTC.

The chain combines TRBV12-3 or TRBV12-4 with TRBJ2-5; 9 bases match TRBD2. With V trimmed by 3 bases and J by 7 bases, 3 bases remained unmatched. This CDR3 region has 13 residues. The CDR3 is CASSFSAGGTQYF. As DNA, the CDR3 is TGTGCCAGCAGTTTCTCAGCGGGAGGGACCCAGTACTTC.

The V call is TRBV28, the J call TRBJ1-3, with D perhaps matching TRBD1 (5 bases). Trimming removed 5 bases at V and 0 bases at J, with 20 bases between. This CDR3 spans 18 amino acids. Germline CDR1 is MDHEN and CDR2 is SYDVKM. The CDR3 coding sequence is TGTGCCAGCAGTACTTCCAGACGGGGGGACTTCTCTGGAAACACCATATATTTT. Protein sequence: CASSTSRRGDFSGNTIYF.

The J gene is TRBJ2-3, the V gene TRBV28; 14 nucleotides agree with TRBD2. Per germline, CDR1 MDHEN and CDR2 SYDVKM. The length of the CDR3 is 17 residues. V shed 6 bases and J 4 bases; nucleotides not matched to a gene: 9. DNA of the CDR3: TGTGCCAGCAGCATGACTAGCGGGAGGGCCGGCGCAGATACGCAGTATTTT. Translating gives CASSMTSGRAGADTQYF.

The chain recombines TRBV6-5 with TRBJ1-4; 7 bases fit TRBD1. The CDR3 totals 14 residues. V shed 7 bases, J shed 4 bases, and the junction held 6 bases outside the gene matches. Germline V CDR1 and CDR2: MNHEY, SVGAGI. CDR3 DNA: TGTGCCAGCAAAGGGGGGACAGTTAATGAAAAACTGTTTTTT. Translated, it gives CASKGGTVNEKLFF.

The genes are TRBV5-6 and TRBJ1-2; TRBD1 aligns across 7 bases. The CDR3 consists of 14 residues. V trimming: 2 bases; J trimming: 3 bases; junction bases outside the gene matches: 4. Germline V gene sequence: CDR1 SGHDT, CDR2 YYEEEE. This CDR3 reads CASSFGQEYYGYTF. For the CDR3, the DNA is TGTGCCAGCAGCTTTGGACAGGAATACTATGGCTACACCTTC.

The V and J genes are TRBV10-1 and TRBJ2-1; D is unclear. Trimming removed 4 bases from V and 0 bases from J, with 19 bases in between. The CDR3 spans 18 residues. Germline CDR1 and CDR2: WNHNN and SYGVQD (reference sequence). The CDR3 DNA follows: TGCGCCAGCAGTGGGGCATCGAAGGGATGGAGCTCCTACAATGAGCAGTTCTTC. It encodes CASSGASKGWSSYNEQFF.

CDR3 nucleotides: TGTGCCAGCAGCTTGGCCTCCGGGACAGGCTACGAGCAGTACTTC. Translating gives CASSLASGTGYEQYF. This chain uses TRBV5-8 with TRBJ2-7; 8 bases are a match to TRBD1. V lost 0 bases and J lost 3; bases outside the gene matches: 5. This CDR3 spans 15 amino acids. Germline loops: CDR1 SGHTS, CDR2 YDEGEE.

This chain joins TRBV7-2 and TRBJ2-7; TRBD1 matches at 8 bases. The germline gives CDR1 SGHTA, CDR2 FQGNSA. The junction had 4 bases not matched to a gene; V was cut back by 2 bases and J by 4 bases. The CDR3 contains 14 residues. Written as DNA, the CDR3 is TGTGCCAGCAGCTTACGGCAGGGGGCATACGAGCAGTACTTC. Amino acid sequence: CASSLRQGAYEQYF.

This clone has just one count. The rearrangement uses TRBV7-2 and TRBJ1-1; D ambiguous. Germline V lookup: CDR1 SGHTA, CDR2 FQGNSA. CDR3 length: 13 amino acids. V was trimmed by 3 bases and J by 3 bases, leaving 8 bases between them. CDR3: CASSFREDTEAFF. In DNA, the CDR3 is TGTGCCAGCAGCTTCCGGGAGGACACTGAAGCTTTCTTT. Complete variable domain (other parts from reference TRBV7-2 and TRBJ1-1): GAGVSQSPSNKVTEKGKDVELRCDPISGHTALYWYRQSLGQGLEFLIYFQGNSAPDKSGLPSDRFSAERTGGSVSTLTIQRTQQEDSAVYLCASSFREDTEAFFGQGTRLTVV.

This clone was seen once. The chain is built from TRBV27 and TRBJ2-7, with D maybe TRBD2 (5 bases). This CDR3 has 14 residues. Germline CDR1 MNHEY, CDR2 SMNVEV (reference sequence). Trimming cost V 3 bases and J 0 bases, with 9 bases left between them. CDR3 in amino acids: CASSLGAGSYEQYF. The CDR3 DNA is TGTGCCAGCAGTTTGGGAGCCGGCTCCTACGAGCAGTACTTC.